Here is one T cell receptor beta chain with its context. Sequencing libraries for TCR beta were prepared with iRepertoire HTBI primers and Arm-PCR of CDR3 regions. From the multiplex PCR reads, TCRdb called clonotypes with MiXCR, one entry per CDR3 protein. The sample includes fewer than 650,000 distinct CDR3 sequences, approximately 15% of them seen just once. Time point meaning: newly diagnosed GD, antithyroid drugs for less than 3 months. Generation of the TCR library employed RNA extracted from PBMCs. The data belong to a study of regulatory T cells in long-lasting Graves disease. These data also formed part of another study, on T cells in Graves' hyperthyroidism and ophthalmopathy. From that paper: HTBI primers were employed in a first-round RT-PCR of the TCR CDR3.

Sequences were derived from peripheral blood mononuclear cells (PBMCs), sampled at new diagnosis, from a patient treated with antithyroid drugs. The clonotype comes from a woman aged 25 to 39 with Graves disease.

This CDR3 reads CASSPQITGELFF. CDR3 coding DNA: TGTGCCAGCAGCCCCCAGATCACCGGGGAGCTGTTTTTT. The chain is built from TRBV14 and TRBJ2-2; D gene uncertain. The V end lost 4 bases, the J end lost 4 bases, and 7 bases lay between the germline ends. The germline V gene has CDR1 SGHDN and CDR2 FVKESK. The CDR3 covers 13 residues.